Listed below are T cell receptor beta chains from one sample, sequenced in a study of early T cells in non-severe SARS-CoV-2 infection. TCRdb independently ran MiXCR on the 5' RACE reads; one entry per CDR3 protein. Of some 66,000 distinct CDR3 sequences listed, about 13% were seen once; the top ten hold 4.5% to 5.5%. The sequencing input was whole blood. Receptor source: an adult who was a healthcare worker with PCR-confirmed SARS-CoV-2 infection or an uninfected control (not recorded which). Both conserved end residues are part of each CDR3. Each record gives: J gene, D gene, clone size, V gene, CDR3 protein. A D gene is named only where the DNA matches it firmly. Clone size is not always given. Where it is, it says once, few, many or a class for expanded clones.

j_gene: TRBJ2-2
d_gene: .
abundance: many
v_gene: TRBV7-2
CDR3aa: CASSTLGELFF

j_gene: TRBJ2-7
d_gene: TRBD2
abundance: .
v_gene: TRBV5-1
CDR3aa: CASSGGLAGAGYEQYF

j_gene: TRBJ1-5
d_gene: .
abundance: many
v_gene: TRBV12-5
CDR3aa: CASAIPRGSQHF

j_gene: TRBJ2-7
d_gene: .
abundance: many
v_gene: TRBV29-1
CDR3aa: CSVNLVVSGEQYF

j_gene: TRBJ2-3
d_gene: TRBD1
abundance: many
v_gene: TRBV2
CDR3aa: CASSLQGAAQYF

j_gene: TRBJ2-4
d_gene: .
abundance: many
v_gene: TRBV6-1
CDR3aa: CASSPRLAKNIQYF

j_gene: TRBJ1-2
d_gene: .
abundance: many
v_gene: TRBV2
CDR3aa: CASSAENYGYTF

j_gene: TRBJ1-1
d_gene: .
abundance: few
v_gene: TRBV20-1
CDR3aa: CSARSTSGSTEAFF

j_gene: TRBJ2-7
d_gene: .
abundance: few
v_gene: TRBV29-1
CDR3aa: CSVSSAAYEQYF

j_gene: TRBJ1-2
d_gene: .
abundance: .
v_gene: TRBV29-1
CDR3aa: CSVEGLGGYTF

j_gene: TRBJ1-1
d_gene: .
abundance: .
v_gene: TRBV7-9
CDR3aa: CASSLEGNTEAFF

j_gene: TRBJ1-1
d_gene: .
abundance: few
v_gene: TRBV11-1
CDR3aa: CASSLGQGSFF

j_gene: TRBJ2-5
d_gene: .
abundance: many
v_gene: TRBV6-1
CDR3aa: CASSRDLVETQYF

j_gene: TRBJ2-2
d_gene: TRBD2
abundance: .
v_gene: TRBV28
CDR3aa: CATRSGSTTGELFF